The 8 T cell receptor beta chains reported below all come from one sample, sequenced in a study of blood T cells in healthy people across ages. A second PCR of roughly 6 to 12 cycles used a sample-barcoded 5' primer and a J-beta primer mix. MiXCR, run by TCRdb on the 5' RACE reads, gives a single entry per CDR3 protein. The data hold roughly 2 million distinct CDR3 sequences, with just under 50% observed a single time. Specimen: blood. These receptor sequences come from a middle-aged woman in good health.

V usage is TRBV12-3 or TRBV12-4 and J usage is TRBJ2-4, with 9 bases aligning to TRBD1. The J call may be wrong; the DNA end is better matched by TRBJ2-7. This CDR3 is built from 14 residues. CDR3 loop: CASGETGQGYEQYF. The CDR3 DNA follows: TGTGCCAGCGGAGAAACGGGACAGGGATACGAGCAGTACTTC.

Concerning this clonotype: Compared with germline, one end of the junction differs, possibly owing to a read error. V is TRBV28 and J is TRBJ2-5; D possibly corresponds to TRBD2 (5 bases). CDR1 is MDHEN, CDR2 SYDVKM, per germline. This CDR3 has 14 residues. The CDR3 coding sequence is TGTACCAGCAGTTTAGGAGGATTTGAAGAGACCCAGTACTTC. Its protein product is CTSSLGGFEETQYF.

The V call is TRBV10-3, the J call TRBJ2-3; D remains unclear. Per germline, CDR1 ENHRY and CDR2 SYGVKD. The CDR3 runs 16 residues. The V end was cut by 0 bases, the J end by 0 bases, with 10 bases between. The CDR3 is CAISESTTTSTDTQYF. Written as DNA, the CDR3 is TGTGCCATCAGTGAGTCTACTACGACTAGCACAGATACGCAGTATTTT.

The chain combines TRBV20-1 with TRBJ2-1; D unclear. V was trimmed by 0 bases and J by 8 bases, leaving 11 bases between them. This CDR3 spans 13 amino acids. CDR1 is DFQATT, CDR2 SNEGSKA, per germline (reference sequence). The DNA for the CDR3 is TGCAGTGCTAGAGAGGGTCCCCCGGATGAGCAGTTCTTC. Translating gives CSAREGPPDEQFF.

The chain is built from TRBV4-1 and TRBJ1-1; D is unresolved. Germline V gene lookup returns CDR1 MGHRA and CDR2 YSYEKL. V dropped 3 bases and J dropped 3 bases, with 11 bases sitting between them. This CDR3 region has 14 residues. In DNA form, the CDR3 reads TGCGCCAGCAGCCAGAACCCGGGAGACACTGAAGCTTTCTTT. Protein product: CASSQNPGDTEAFF.

The rearrangement uses TRBV4-3 and TRBJ2-7; D unresolved. The CDR3 totals 15 residues. V shed 1 base and J shed 4 bases, with 14 bases lying between them. Per the germline V gene, CDR1 is LGHNA and CDR2 is YSLEER. The CDR3 region is CASSQGPDGSYEQYF. In DNA, the CDR3 is TGCGCCAGCAGCCAAGGACCGGACGGAAGTTACGAGCAGTACTTC.

The chain uses TRBV2 and TRBJ2-5; 8 bases match TRBD2. After removal of 6 bases from V and 4 bases from J, the junction contained 13 bases not matched to a gene. CDR1 is SNHLY, CDR2 FYNNEI, per germline. The CDR3 totals 16 residues. The CDR3 DNA reads as TGTGCCAGCAGCAGCTCCATCGGGGGGGGCTCAGAGACCCAGTACTTC. Protein product: CASSSSIGGGSETQYF.

The chain is built from TRBV20-1 and TRBJ2-5, with unresolved D. Trimming pared 1 base from V and 3 bases from J, leaving 9 bases between. Germline V gene data show CDR1 as DFQATT and CDR2 as SNEGSKA (reference sequence). This CDR3 spans 13 amino acids. CDR3 residues: CSARAPLKETQYF. CDR3 coding DNA: TGCAGTGCTAGAGCCCCCCTGAAAGAGACCCAGTACTTC.